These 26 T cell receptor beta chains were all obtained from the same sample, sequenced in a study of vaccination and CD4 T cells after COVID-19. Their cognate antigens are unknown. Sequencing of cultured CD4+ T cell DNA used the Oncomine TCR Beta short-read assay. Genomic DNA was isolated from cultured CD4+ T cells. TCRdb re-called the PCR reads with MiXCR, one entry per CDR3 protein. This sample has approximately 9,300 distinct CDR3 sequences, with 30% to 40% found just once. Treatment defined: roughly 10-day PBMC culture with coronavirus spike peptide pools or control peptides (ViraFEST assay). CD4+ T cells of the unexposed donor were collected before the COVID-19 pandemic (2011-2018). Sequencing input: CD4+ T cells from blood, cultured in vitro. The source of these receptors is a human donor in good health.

Here the CDR3 DNA reads TGTGCCAGCAGTGAACTGGCAGGATACAATGAGCAGTTCTTC. The encoded protein is CASSELAGYNEQFF. This chain connects TRBV2 to TRBJ2-1; no definite D call. Germline V CDR1 and CDR2: SNHLY, FYNNEI. The CDR3 runs 14 residues. Trimming shortened V by 2 bases and J by 4 bases, and 9 bases separated the two germline ends. Using reference TRBV2 and TRBJ2-1 for the parts outside the CDR3, the full variable domain is EPEVTQTPSHQVTQMGQEVILRCVPISNHLYFYWYRQILGQKVEFLVSFYNNEISEKSEIFDDQFSVERPDGSNFTLKIRSTKLEDSAMYFCASSELAGYNEQFFGPGTRLTVL.

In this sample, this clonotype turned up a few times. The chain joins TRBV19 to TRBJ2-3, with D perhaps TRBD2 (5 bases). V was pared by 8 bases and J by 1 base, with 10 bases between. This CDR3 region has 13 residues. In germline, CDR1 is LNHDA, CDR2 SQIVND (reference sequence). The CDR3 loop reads CASGGLRTDTQYF. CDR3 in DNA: TGTGCCAGTGGCGGACTTCGCACAGATACGCAGTATTTT.

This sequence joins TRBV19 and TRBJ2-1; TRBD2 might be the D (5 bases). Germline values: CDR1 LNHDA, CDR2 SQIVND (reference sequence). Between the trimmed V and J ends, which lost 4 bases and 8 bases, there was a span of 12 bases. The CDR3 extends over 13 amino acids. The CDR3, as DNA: TGTGCCAGTAGTAGAGAGAGGGTACATGAGCAGTTCTTC. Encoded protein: CASSRERVHEQFF.

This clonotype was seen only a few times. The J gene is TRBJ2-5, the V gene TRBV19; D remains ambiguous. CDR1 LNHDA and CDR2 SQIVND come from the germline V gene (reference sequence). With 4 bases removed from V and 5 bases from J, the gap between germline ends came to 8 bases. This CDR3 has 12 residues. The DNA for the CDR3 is TGTGCCAGTAGTAGGGGTGGGGAGACCCAGTACTTC. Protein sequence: CASSRGGETQYF.

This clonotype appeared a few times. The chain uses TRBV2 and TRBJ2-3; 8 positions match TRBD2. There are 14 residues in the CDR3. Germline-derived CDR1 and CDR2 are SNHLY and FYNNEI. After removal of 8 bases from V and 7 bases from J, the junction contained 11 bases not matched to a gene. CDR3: CASGGSGSSYTQYF. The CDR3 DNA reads TGTGCCAGCGGGGGAAGCGGGAGTAGCTATACGCAGTATTTT.

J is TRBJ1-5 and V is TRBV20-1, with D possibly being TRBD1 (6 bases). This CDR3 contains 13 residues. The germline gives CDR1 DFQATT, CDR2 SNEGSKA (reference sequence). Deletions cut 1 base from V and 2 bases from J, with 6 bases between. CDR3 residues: CSARGQGNQPQHF. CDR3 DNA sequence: TGCAGTGCTAGAGGACAGGGCAATCAGCCCCAGCATTTT.

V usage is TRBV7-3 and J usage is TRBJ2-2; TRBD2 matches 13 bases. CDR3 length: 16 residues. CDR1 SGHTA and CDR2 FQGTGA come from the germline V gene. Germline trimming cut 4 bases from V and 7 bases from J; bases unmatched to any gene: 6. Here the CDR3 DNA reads TGTGCCAGCAGCTCCGGACTAGCGGGAGCGGTCGGGGAGCTGTTTTTT. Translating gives CASSSGLAGAVGELFF.

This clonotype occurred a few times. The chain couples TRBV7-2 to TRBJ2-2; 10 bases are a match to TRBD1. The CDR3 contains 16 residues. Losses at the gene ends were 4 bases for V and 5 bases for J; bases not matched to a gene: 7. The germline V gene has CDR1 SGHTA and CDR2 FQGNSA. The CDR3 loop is CASSSSGTGDTGELFF. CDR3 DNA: TGTGCCAGCAGCTCCTCCGGGACAGGGGATACCGGGGAGCTGTTTTTT.

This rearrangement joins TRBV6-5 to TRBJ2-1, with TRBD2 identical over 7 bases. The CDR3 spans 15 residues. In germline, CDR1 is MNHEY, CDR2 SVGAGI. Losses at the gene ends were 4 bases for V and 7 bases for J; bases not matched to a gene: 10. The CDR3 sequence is CASSWEGRSGNEQFF. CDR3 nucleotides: TGTGCCAGCAGTTGGGAGGGGCGGAGTGGAAATGAGCAGTTCTTC.

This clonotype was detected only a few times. CDR3 in DNA: TGTGCCAGCAGTCCACAGGGGTTTAGCAATCAGCCCCAGCATTTT. Its translation is CASSPQGFSNQPQHF. This sequence joins TRBV6-1 and TRBJ1-5, with 7 bases identical to TRBD1. The CDR3 sequence is 15 residues long. CDR1 and CDR2 from the germline V gene are MNHNS and SASEGT. The trim removed 5 bases at V and 0 bases at J, leaving 4 bases unmatched.

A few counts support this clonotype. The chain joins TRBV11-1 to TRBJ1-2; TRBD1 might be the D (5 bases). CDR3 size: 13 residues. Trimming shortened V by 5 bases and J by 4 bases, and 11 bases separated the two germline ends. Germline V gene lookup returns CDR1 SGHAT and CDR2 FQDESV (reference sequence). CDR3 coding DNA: TGTGCCAGCAGCCCACTGGGGACCTATGGCTACACCTTC. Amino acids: CASSPLGTYGYTF.

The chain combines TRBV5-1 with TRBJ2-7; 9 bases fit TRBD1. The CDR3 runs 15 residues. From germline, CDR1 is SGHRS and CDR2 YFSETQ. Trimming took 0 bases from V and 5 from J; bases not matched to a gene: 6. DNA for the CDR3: TGCGCCAGCAGCTTGGACAGGACAGGGGCCCACGAGCAGTACTTC. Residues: CASSLDRTGAHEQYF.

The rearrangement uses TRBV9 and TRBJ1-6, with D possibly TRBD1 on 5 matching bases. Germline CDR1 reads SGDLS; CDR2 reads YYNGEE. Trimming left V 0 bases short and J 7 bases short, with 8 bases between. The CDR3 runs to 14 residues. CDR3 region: CASSVGGWNSPLHF. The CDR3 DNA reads TGTGCCAGCAGCGTAGGGGGCTGGAATTCACCCCTCCACTTT.

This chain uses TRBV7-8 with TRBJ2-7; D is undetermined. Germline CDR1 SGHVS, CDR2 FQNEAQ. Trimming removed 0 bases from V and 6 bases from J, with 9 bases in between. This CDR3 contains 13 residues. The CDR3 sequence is CASSLAQDREQYF. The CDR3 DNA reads TGTGCCAGCAGCTTAGCGCAGGATCGCGAGCAGTACTTC.

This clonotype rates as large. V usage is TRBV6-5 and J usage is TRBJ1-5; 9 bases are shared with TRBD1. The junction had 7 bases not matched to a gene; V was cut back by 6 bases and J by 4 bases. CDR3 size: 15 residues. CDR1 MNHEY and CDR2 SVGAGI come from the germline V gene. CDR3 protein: CASRYTGGFNQPQHF. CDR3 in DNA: TGTGCCAGCAGATACACAGGGGGCTTTAATCAGCCCCAGCATTTT.

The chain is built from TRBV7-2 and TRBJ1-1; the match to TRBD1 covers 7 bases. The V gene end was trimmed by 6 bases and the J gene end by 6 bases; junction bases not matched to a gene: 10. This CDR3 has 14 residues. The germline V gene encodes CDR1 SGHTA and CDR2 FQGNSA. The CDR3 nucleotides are TGTGCCAGCAGACCTATGCAGGGGGTCGCTGAAGCTTTCTTT. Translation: CASRPMQGVAEAFF.

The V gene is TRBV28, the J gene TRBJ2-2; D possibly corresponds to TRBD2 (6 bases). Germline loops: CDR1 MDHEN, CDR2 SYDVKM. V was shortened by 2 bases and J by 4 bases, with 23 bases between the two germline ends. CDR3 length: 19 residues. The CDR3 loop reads CASSLLSNWGEWSTGELFF. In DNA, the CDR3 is TGTGCCAGCAGTTTACTATCGAACTGGGGGGAATGGTCCACCGGGGAGCTGTTTTTT.

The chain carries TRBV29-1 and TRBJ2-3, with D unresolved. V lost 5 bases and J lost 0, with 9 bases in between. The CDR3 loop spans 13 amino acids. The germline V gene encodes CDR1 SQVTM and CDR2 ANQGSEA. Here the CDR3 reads CSVSYSSTDTQYF. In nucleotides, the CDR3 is TGCAGCGTTTCCTATTCTAGCACAGATACGCAGTATTTT.

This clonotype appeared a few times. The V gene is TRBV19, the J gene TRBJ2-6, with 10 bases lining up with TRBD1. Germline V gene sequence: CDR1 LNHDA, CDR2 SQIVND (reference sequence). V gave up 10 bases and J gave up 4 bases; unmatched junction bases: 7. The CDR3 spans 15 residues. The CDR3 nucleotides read TGTGCCACTAGACAGGGGGCTAGCGGGGCCAACGTCCTGACTTTC. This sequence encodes CATRQGASGANVLTF.

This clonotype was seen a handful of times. This chain's CDR3 is CSARPNQETQYF. CDR3 nucleotides: TGCAGTGCTAGACCCAACCAAGAGACCCAGTACTTC. The chain joins TRBV20-1 to TRBJ2-5; D gene unclear. Per germline, CDR1 DFQATT and CDR2 SNEGSKA (reference sequence). The CDR3 is 12 amino acids. V was cut by 2 bases and J by 0 bases, with 4 bases left in between.

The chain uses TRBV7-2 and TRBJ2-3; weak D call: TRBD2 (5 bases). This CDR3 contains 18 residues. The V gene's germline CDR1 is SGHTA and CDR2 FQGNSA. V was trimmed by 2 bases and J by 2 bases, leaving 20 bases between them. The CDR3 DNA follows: TGTGCCAGCAGCTTATCCCCTTTGATAGCGCAGATCACAGATACGCAGTATTTT. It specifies CASSLSPLIAQITDTQYF.

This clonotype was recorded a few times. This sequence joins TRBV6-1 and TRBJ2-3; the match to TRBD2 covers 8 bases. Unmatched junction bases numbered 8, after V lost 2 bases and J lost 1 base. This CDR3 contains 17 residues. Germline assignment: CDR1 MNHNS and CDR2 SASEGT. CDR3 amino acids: CASSEYPGGSGTDTQYF. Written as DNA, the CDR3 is TGTGCCAGCAGTGAATATCCGGGAGGGTCCGGCACAGATACGCAGTATTTT.

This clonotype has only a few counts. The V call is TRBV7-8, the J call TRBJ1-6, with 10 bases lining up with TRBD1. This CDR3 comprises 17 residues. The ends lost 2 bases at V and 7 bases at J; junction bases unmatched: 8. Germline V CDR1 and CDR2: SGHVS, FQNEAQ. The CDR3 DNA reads TGTGCCAGCAGCTTACAACCGGGACAGGGGAGGAATTCACCCCTCCACTTT. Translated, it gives CASSLQPGQGRNSPLHF.

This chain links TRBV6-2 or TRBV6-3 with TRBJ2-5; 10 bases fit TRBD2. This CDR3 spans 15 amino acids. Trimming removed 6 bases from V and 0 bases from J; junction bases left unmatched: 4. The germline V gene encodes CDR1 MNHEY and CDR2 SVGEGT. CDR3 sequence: CASRGLATYQETQYF. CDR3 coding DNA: TGTGCCAGCAGGGGACTAGCGACGTACCAAGAGACCCAGTACTTC.

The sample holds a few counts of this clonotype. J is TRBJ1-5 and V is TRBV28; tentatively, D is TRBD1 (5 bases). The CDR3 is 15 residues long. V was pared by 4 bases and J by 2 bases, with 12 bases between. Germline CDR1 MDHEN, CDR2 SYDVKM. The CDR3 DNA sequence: TGTGCCAGCAGTTCCACCAGGGCGGGCAATCAGCCCCAGCATTTT. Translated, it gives CASSSTRAGNQPQHF.

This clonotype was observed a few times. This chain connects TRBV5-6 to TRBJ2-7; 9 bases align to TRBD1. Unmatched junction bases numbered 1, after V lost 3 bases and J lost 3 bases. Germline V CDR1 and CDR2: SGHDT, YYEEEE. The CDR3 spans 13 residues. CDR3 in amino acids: CASSWTGVYEQYF. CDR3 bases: TGTGCCAGCAGCTGGACAGGGGTCTACGAGCAGTACTTC.